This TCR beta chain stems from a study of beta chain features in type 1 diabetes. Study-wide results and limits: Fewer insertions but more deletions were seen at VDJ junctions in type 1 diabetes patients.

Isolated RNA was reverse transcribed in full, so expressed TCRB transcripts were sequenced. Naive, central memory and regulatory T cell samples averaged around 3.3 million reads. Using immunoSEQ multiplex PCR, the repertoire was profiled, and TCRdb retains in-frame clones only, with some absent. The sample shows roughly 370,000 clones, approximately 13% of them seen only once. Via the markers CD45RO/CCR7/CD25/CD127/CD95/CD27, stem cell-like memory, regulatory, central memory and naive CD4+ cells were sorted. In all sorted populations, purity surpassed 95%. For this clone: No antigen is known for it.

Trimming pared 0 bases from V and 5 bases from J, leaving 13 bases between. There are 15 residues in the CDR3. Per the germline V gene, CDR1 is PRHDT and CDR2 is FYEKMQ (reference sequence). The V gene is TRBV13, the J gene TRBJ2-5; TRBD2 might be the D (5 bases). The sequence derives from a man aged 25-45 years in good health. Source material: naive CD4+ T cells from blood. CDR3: CASSLGAVTSETQYF. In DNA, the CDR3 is TGTGCCAGCAGCTTAGGAGCGGTGACTTCGGAGACCCAGTACTTC.